Shown below are 10 T cell receptor beta chains from a single sample sequenced in a study of blood T cells in healthy people across ages. The authors ran a second PCR of roughly 6 to 12 cycles using a sample-barcoded 5' primer and a J-beta primer mix. TCRdb recomputed calls from the 5' RACE reads with MiXCR, one row per CDR3 protein. The repertoire holds approximately 1,000,000 distinct CDR3 sequences, with 35% to 45% as singletons. The sequenced sample was blood. The source is a man between 18 and 29 years old in good health.

This clonotype has a count of ten or more. The rearrangement joins TRBV10-3 to TRBJ1-6; 7 bases match TRBD1. This CDR3 is built from 15 residues. CDR1 and CDR2 from the germline V gene are ENHRY and SYGVKD. Trimming removed 3 bases from V and 5 bases from J; junction bases left unmatched: 4. CDR3 protein: CAISEIRGDNSPLHF. In DNA form, the CDR3 reads TGTGCCATCAGTGAAATCAGGGGGGATAATTCACCCCTCCACTTT.

The rearrangement uses TRBV6-6 and TRBJ2-1; D not resolved. Germline lookup yields CDR1 MNHNY and CDR2 SVGAGI (reference sequence). V shed 6 bases and J shed 4 bases, with 16 bases lying between them. This CDR3 is 15 amino acids long. The CDR3: CASSPTPVSYNEQFF. In DNA form, the CDR3 reads TGTGCCAGCAGCCCTACACCCGTTTCGTACAATGAGCAGTTCTTC.

The chain is built from TRBV6-2 or TRBV6-3 and TRBJ2-7, with D perhaps TRBD1 or TRBD2 (5 bases each). The CDR3 is made up of 14 amino acids. Per germline, CDR1 MNHEY and CDR2 SVGEGT. V lost 0 bases to trimming and J lost 3 bases, with 9 bases between them. CDR3 protein: CASSYSGDDYEQYF. The CDR3, as DNA: TGTGCCAGCAGTTACTCGGGGGACGACTACGAGCAGTACTTC.

With regard to this clonotype: One end of the junction does not line up with germline, which may come from a read error. The chain links TRBV12-3 or TRBV12-4 to TRBJ2-5, with D maybe TRBD1 (6 bases). CDR3 length: 14 amino acids. The CDR3 loop reads CTSSSGTQQETQYF. DNA of the CDR3: TGTACCAGCAGTTCCGGGACACAGCAAGAGACCCAGTACTTC.

Comments on this clonotype: Possible read error: a much larger clone is one base away. The chain is built from TRBV12-3 or TRBV12-4 and TRBJ2-3; tentative D call: TRBD2 (6 bases). V lost 7 bases and J 2 bases, leaving 13 bases between the germline ends. This CDR3 is built from 14 residues. The CDR3 protein is CASTQGGTTDTQYF. CDR3 nucleotides: TGTGCCAGCACTCAAGGAGGGACCACAGATACGCAGTATTTT.

This rearrangement joins TRBV5-1 to TRBJ2-5; no clear D. The CDR3 is 15 residues long. Germline CDR1 is SGHRS and CDR2 is YFSETQ. The V gene lost 0 bases and the J gene lost 2 bases, with 11 bases spanning the gap. This chain's CDR3 is CASSLGIGIQETQYF. Written as DNA, the CDR3 is TGCGCCAGCAGCTTGGGTATCGGCATACAAGAGACCCAGTACTTC.

This chain joins TRBV14 and TRBJ1-2; 9 nucleotides match TRBD1. Germline V gene sequence: CDR1 SGHDN, CDR2 FVKESK. The V segment lost 4 bases and the J segment 0 bases; nucleotides outside the gene matches: 3. This CDR3 region has 15 residues. The CDR3 sequence: CASSRGQGTNYGYTF. The CDR3 DNA sequence: TGTGCCAGCAGCCGCGGACAGGGGACTAACTATGGCTACACCTTC. Full variable domain (rest looked up from reference TRBV14 and TRBJ1-2): EAGVTQFPSHSVIEKGQTVTLRCDPISGHDNLYWYRRVMGKEIKFLLHFVKESKQDESGMPNNRFLAERTGGTYSTLKVQPAELEDSGVYFCASSRGQGTNYGYTFGSGTRLTVV.

The gene calls are TRBV20-1 and TRBJ1-2, with TRBD1 identical over 9 bases. In germline, CDR1 is DFQATT, CDR2 SNEGSKA (reference sequence). Trimming at V came to 4 bases and at J to 3 bases, leaving 3 bases not matched to a gene. CDR3 size: 13 residues. Here the CDR3 reads CSANRGLYYGYTF. CDR3 DNA: TGCAGTGCTAACAGGGGGCTCTACTATGGCTACACCTTC.

This clonotype was counted at least ten times. V is TRBV11-1 and J is TRBJ2-1, with TRBD1 identical over 9 bases. From germline, CDR1 is SGHAT and CDR2 FQDESV (reference sequence). This CDR3 has 15 residues. J gave up 3 bases and V 5 bases, and 5 bases lay outside the gene matches. The DNA of the CDR3 is TGTGCCAGCAGCCCCCGGGACAGGGACTACAATGAGCAGTTCTTC. This codes for CASSPRDRDYNEQFF.

The rearrangement links TRBV2 to TRBJ1-1, with TRBD1 matching over 7 bases. This CDR3 has 16 residues. Germline CDR1 SNHLY, CDR2 FYNNEI. V lost 6 bases to trimming and J lost 4 bases; unmatched junction nucleotides: 14. The CDR3 DNA is TGTGCCAGCAGCCCGGGACAGCAGATGATGGGCACTGAAGCTTTCTTT. As protein: CASSPGQQMMGTEAFF.